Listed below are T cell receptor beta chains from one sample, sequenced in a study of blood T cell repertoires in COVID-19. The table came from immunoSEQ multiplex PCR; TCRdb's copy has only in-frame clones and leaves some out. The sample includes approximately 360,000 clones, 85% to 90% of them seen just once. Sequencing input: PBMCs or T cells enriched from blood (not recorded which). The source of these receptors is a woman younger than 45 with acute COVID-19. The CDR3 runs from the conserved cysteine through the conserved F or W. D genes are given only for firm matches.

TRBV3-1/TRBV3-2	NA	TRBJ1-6	CASKRGGVYRDHSPLHF
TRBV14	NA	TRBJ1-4	CASSPKPGITNEKLFF
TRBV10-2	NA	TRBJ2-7	CASSEWLSDYEQYF
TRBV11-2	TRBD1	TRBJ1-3	CATLGVWDRGNTIYF
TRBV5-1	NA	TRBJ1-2	CASSLGTETYGYTF
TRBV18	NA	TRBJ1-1	CASSLLDRRNTEAFF
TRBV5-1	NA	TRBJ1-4	CASSPTPPDRNEKLFF
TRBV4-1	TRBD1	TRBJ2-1	CASSQGQGSYNEQFF
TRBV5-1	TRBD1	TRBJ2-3	CASRVRQGSTDTQYF
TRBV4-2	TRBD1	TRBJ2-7	CASSHRAGGAYEQYF
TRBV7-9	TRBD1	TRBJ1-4	CASSRTGGEEKLFF
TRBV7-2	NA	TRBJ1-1	CASSLRSGGAEAFF
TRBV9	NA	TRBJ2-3	CASSVEVGQEGTDTQYF
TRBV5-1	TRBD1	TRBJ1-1	CASSLTGGGEAFF
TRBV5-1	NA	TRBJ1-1	CASTPRVDSTEAFF
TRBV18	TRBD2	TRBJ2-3	CASSVGLAGEDTQYF
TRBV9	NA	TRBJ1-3	CASSVSGASGNTIYF
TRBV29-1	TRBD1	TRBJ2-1	CSVAQGPTGYYNEQFF
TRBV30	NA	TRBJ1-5	CAWADTDNQPQHF
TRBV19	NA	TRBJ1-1	CASSPRTPNTGEAFF
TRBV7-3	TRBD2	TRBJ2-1	CASSAGGAYNEQFF
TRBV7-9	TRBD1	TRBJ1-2	CASSLTQGYGYTF
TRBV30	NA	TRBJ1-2	CAWSATLSKSGDGYTF
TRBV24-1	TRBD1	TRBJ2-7	CATSDPGQGAYEQYF
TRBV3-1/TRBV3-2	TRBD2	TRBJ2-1	CASSDASKRGNYNEQFF
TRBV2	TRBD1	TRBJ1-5	CASSGPGGQGYQPQHF
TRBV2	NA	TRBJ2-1	CASSDGLPEQFF
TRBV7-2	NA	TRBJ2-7	CASSLWGVGEQYF
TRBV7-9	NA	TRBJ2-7	CASSLEGQPSYEQYF
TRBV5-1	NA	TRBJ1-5	CASSLGQGQPQHF
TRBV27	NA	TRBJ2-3	CASSLGGNTDTQYF
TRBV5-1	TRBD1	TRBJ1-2	CASSRKEGTDYGYTF
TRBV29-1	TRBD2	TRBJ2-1	CSVLSLAGENIFNEQFF
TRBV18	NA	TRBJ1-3	CASSPVRSAPERGNTIYF
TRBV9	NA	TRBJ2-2	CASSVAVSGELFF
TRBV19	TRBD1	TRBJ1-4	CATRTGEYEKLFF
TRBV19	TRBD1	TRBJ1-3	CASKDRFFSGNTIYF
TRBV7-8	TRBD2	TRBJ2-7	CASSLEAGDSYEQYF